This is a list of T cell receptor beta chains from one sample in a study of blood T cell repertoires in COVID-19. The protocol was immunoSEQ multiplex PCR, while the TCRdb copy is restricted to in-frame clones and leaves out a portion. The sample carries about 310,000 clones, 90% recorded once. The sample was peripheral blood. The receptors were sampled from a middle-aged woman with COVID-19, enrolled during active disease. CDR3s include the opening cysteine and the closing phenylalanine or tryptophan. A D gene is named only where the DNA matches it firmly. Clone size is given for some rows only: seen once, a few or many times, or a class if the clone is expanded.

j_call v_call clone_size d_call cdr3_nt cdr3_aa
TRBJ2-1 TRBV4-3 . . TGCGCCAGCAGCCACCCCCGGGGTGGAGGGGATGGGAGGTACGATGAGCAGTTCTTC CASSHPRGGGDGRYDEQFF
TRBJ1-2 TRBV7-3 . . TGTGCCAGCAGCTTATCTCCTGGTCTAAACTATGGCTACACCTTC CASSLSPGLNYGYTF
TRBJ1-6 TRBV19 . . TGTGCCAGTAGTATAAGACGGAGCTCCTATAATTCACCCCTCCACTTT CASSIRRSSYNSPLHF
TRBJ2-1 TRBV5-1 . TRBD2 TGCGCCAGCAGCATTACCGGGACTACATACAATGAGCAGTTCTTC CASSITGTTYNEQFF
TRBJ1-5 TRBV5-1 . . TGCGCCAGCAGCCCGGAGGGAGGGGTTCCTCCCCAGCATTTT CASSPEGGVPPQHF
TRBJ1-4 TRBV7-2 few TRBD1 TGTGCCAGCAGCTCAGACAGGGGAAAGAATGAAAAACTGTTTTTT CASSSDRGKNEKLFF
TRBJ1-1 TRBV29-1 . TRBD1 TGCAGCTTGGGACAGGGCACTGAAGCTTTCTTT CSLGQGTEAFF
TRBJ2-1 TRBV7-6 . . TGTGCCAGCAGCTCCGGAGTTTACAATGAGCAGTTCTTC CASSSGVYNEQFF
TRBJ2-5 TRBV4-3 . TRBD2 TGCGCCAGCAGCCAAGAACCCCTAGCGGGGGGCCAAGAGACCCAGTACTTC CASSQEPLAGGQETQYF
TRBJ1-2 TRBV7-2 . . TGTGCCAGCAGTATATACAGGTTAGATGGCTACACCTTC CASSIYRLDGYTF
TRBJ2-3 TRBV7-9 . TRBD1 TGTGCCAGCAGCTTACAGGGGGACCTCACAGATACGCAGTATTTT CASSLQGDLTDTQYF
TRBJ1-4 TRBV4-3 . . TGCGCCAGCAGCCAGATGTCCGGGGTTGGGGATGAAAAACTGTTTTTT CASSQMSGVGDEKLFF
TRBJ2-7 TRBV7-2 . TRBD2 TGTGCCAGCAGCTTTACCGGGCTAGCGGCCTACGAGCAGTACTTC CASSFTGLAAYEQYF
TRBJ1-5 TRBV30 . TRBD1 TGTGCCTGGAAAGACAGGGGGCGAGGTCAGCCCCAGCATTTT CAWKDRGRGQPQHF
TRBJ1-2 TRBV11-2 . . TGTGCCAGCAGCTTCGGCAGGGAATATGGCTACACCTTC CASSFGREYGYTF
TRBJ1-2 TRBV3-1/TRBV3-2 . TRBD1 TGTGCCAGCAGCCTCGGATCCGGGACAGGGATCTATGGCTACACCTTC CASSLGSGTGIYGYTF
TRBJ2-1 TRBV6-2/TRBV6-3 . TRBD2 TGTGCCAGCAGTTACTCGATCGGGGGGGCGCGTGGTGAGCAGTTCTTC CASSYSIGGARGEQFF
TRBJ1-3 TRBV29-1 . . TGCAGCGTTAGACAGTCCTCTGGAAACACCATATATTTT CSVRQSSGNTIYF
TRBJ2-5 TRBV4-3 . . TGCGCCAGCAGCATAGCACACCAAGAGACCCAGTACTTC CASSIAHQETQYF
TRBJ1-1 TRBV30 . . TGTGCCTGGAGTCGCGGACAGCTGAACACTGAAGCTTTCTTT CAWSRGQLNTEAFF
TRBJ1-2 TRBV14 . . TGTGCCAGCAGCCAAGACCCAGGGCACGGCTACACCTTC CASSQDPGHGYTF
TRBJ2-7 TRBV6-5 . TRBD2 TGTGCCAGCAGCGGGGCTGCGGGAGCCTACGAGCAGTACTTC CASSGAAGAYEQYF
TRBJ2-7 TRBV9 . . TGTGCCAGCAGCGTAGCAGGACAGTACCAGCAGTACTTC CASSVAGQYQQYF